These T cell receptor beta chains were read from a single sample in a study of control samples from healthy donors and cancer patients. Profiling relied on immunoSEQ multiplex PCR, and the TCRdb table lists in-frame clones only, not all of them. The sample has 110,000 or so clones, roughly nine tenths seen once; the top ten hold 30% to 50%. What was sequenced was blood. These receptors were obtained from a man in his fifties or sixties in good health. Both conserved end residues are trimmed from each CDR3. Fields, in order: V gene, J gene, CDR3 length, CDR3 protein.

V gene: TRBV27
J gene: TRBJ2-5
CDR3 length: 11
CDR3 protein: ASSLDRGETQY

V gene: TRBV7-2
J gene: TRBJ2-3
CDR3 length: 11
CDR3 protein: ASSWTRADTQY

V gene: TRBV10-2
J gene: TRBJ1-2
CDR3 length: 13
CDR3 protein: ASRPETGGFYGYT

V gene: TRBV15
J gene: TRBJ2-3
CDR3 length: 14
CDR3 protein: ATSRVAGPSTDTQY

V gene: TRBV19
J gene: TRBJ1-5
CDR3 length: 12
CDR3 protein: ASKDGGFDQPQH

V gene: TRBV19
J gene: TRBJ1-2
CDR3 length: 13
CDR3 protein: ASSIEGVGNYGYT

V gene: TRBV5-1
J gene: TRBJ2-2
CDR3 length: 11
CDR3 protein: ASRPTDTGELF

V gene: TRBV6-4
J gene: TRBJ1-5
CDR3 length: 12
CDR3 protein: ASSERGLYQPQH

V gene: TRBV5-1
J gene: TRBJ1-2
CDR3 length: 13
CDR3 protein: ASSLARQTNYGYT

V gene: TRBV24-1
J gene: TRBJ2-5
CDR3 length: 15
CDR3 protein: ATSDSYGGGGQETQY

V gene: TRBV27
J gene: TRBJ1-2
CDR3 length: 12
CDR3 protein: ASSGGLGVYGYT

V gene: TRBV6-2/TRBV6-3
J gene: TRBJ2-5
CDR3 length: 17
CDR3 protein: ASSYARLAGARGSETQY

V gene: TRBV30
J gene: TRBJ1-5
CDR3 length: 11
CDR3 protein: AWGWDGNQPQH

V gene: TRBV5-1
J gene: TRBJ1-4
CDR3 length: 13
CDR3 protein: ASSFGGLGNEKLF

V gene: TRBV15
J gene: TRBJ2-7
CDR3 length: 12
CDR3 protein: ATSRDIQAYEQY

V gene: TRBV5-8
J gene: TRBJ2-3
CDR3 length: 13
CDR3 protein: ASSSRDSPTDTQY

V gene: TRBV10-3
J gene: TRBJ2-1
CDR3 length: 13
CDR3 protein: AISDREPSYNEQF

V gene: TRBV19
J gene: TRBJ1-5
CDR3 length: 13
CDR3 protein: ASTEGQGSNQPQH

V gene: TRBV19
J gene: TRBJ1-5
CDR3 length: 13
CDR3 protein: ASSTSFYSNQPQH

V gene: TRBV10-3
J gene: TRBJ2-7
CDR3 length: 11
CDR3 protein: AISDSPTYEQY

V gene: TRBV19
J gene: TRBJ2-5
CDR3 length: 9
CDR3 protein: ASSLRDRRY

V gene: TRBV5-1
J gene: TRBJ2-6
CDR3 length: 18
CDR3 protein: ASSLGPSGTGASGANVLT

V gene: TRBV5-1
J gene: TRBJ1-2
CDR3 length: 12
CDR3 protein: ASSLDGENYGYT

V gene: TRBV9
J gene: TRBJ1-2
CDR3 length: 9
CDR3 protein: ASSAVAGYT

V gene: TRBV3-1/TRBV3-2
J gene: TRBJ2-3
CDR3 length: 13
CDR3 protein: ASSKAGGGADTQY

V gene: TRBV19
J gene: TRBJ1-2
CDR3 length: 12
CDR3 protein: ASSIEPAVYGYT

V gene: TRBV6-1
J gene: TRBJ1-2
CDR3 length: 14
CDR3 protein: ASSGGQGLSIYGYT

V gene: TRBV12-3/TRBV12-4
J gene: TRBJ2-7
CDR3 length: 10
CDR3 protein: ASSSSGEWQY

V gene: TRBV6-2/TRBV6-3
J gene: TRBJ1-2
CDR3 length: 11
CDR3 protein: ASSTPSRGCGT

V gene: TRBV12-3/TRBV12-4
J gene: TRBJ1-2
CDR3 length: 11
CDR3 protein: ASSPSPAYGYT

V gene: TRBV6-5
J gene: TRBJ1-1
CDR3 length: 11
CDR3 protein: ASSYGTGPEAF

V gene: TRBV6-5
J gene: TRBJ2-5
CDR3 length: 11
CDR3 protein: ASSYQGAGTQY

V gene: TRBV2
J gene: TRBJ1-1
CDR3 length: 15
CDR3 protein: ASASTGAADMNTEAF

V gene: TRBV6-5
J gene: TRBJ2-7
CDR3 length: 13
CDR3 protein: ASSLVSGFSYEQY

V gene: TRBV7-2
J gene: TRBJ2-2
CDR3 length: 13
CDR3 protein: ASSPLAVNTGELF

V gene: TRBV7-9
J gene: TRBJ1-5
CDR3 length: 13
CDR3 protein: ASSLARDGNQPQH

V gene: TRBV6-5
J gene: TRBJ2-7
CDR3 length: 10
CDR3 protein: ASSAGRNEQY

V gene: TRBV6-6
J gene: TRBJ2-3
CDR3 length: 14
CDR3 protein: ASSRGVLSSTDTQY

V gene: TRBV6-5
J gene: TRBJ1-6
CDR3 length: 13
CDR3 protein: ASSYRQGANSPLH

V gene: TRBV10-2
J gene: TRBJ1-5
CDR3 length: 12
CDR3 protein: ASRAETRNQPQH

V gene: TRBV6-1
J gene: TRBJ1-1
CDR3 length: 11
CDR3 protein: ASSEGINTEAF

V gene: TRBV7-9
J gene: TRBJ1-3
CDR3 length: 13
CDR3 protein: ASSLVTGDGNTIY

V gene: TRBV5-6
J gene: TRBJ2-3
CDR3 length: 11
CDR3 protein: ASNRGRTDTQY

V gene: TRBV5-8
J gene: TRBJ1-2
CDR3 length: 12
CDR3 protein: ASSSPRTDYGYT

V gene: TRBV5-4
J gene: TRBJ1-1
CDR3 length: 12
CDR3 protein: ASSVREGYTEAF

V gene: TRBV6-4
J gene: TRBJ1-1
CDR3 length: 11
CDR3 protein: ASSNTGVTEAF

V gene: TRBV18
J gene: TRBJ1-1
CDR3 length: 11
CDR3 protein: ASSPPGNTEAF

V gene: TRBV19
J gene: TRBJ1-1
CDR3 length: 12
CDR3 protein: ASSTFTMNTEAF

V gene: TRBV9
J gene: TRBJ2-1
CDR3 length: 11
CDR3 protein: ASSPGSYNEQF

V gene: TRBV11-2
J gene: TRBJ1-1
CDR3 length: 11
CDR3 protein: ASSLGPNTEAF